This T cell receptor (beta chain) stems from a study of CD8 T cells in Susac syndrome (dated by TCRdb to between 2018 and 2021). In the study overall: Among the Susac syndrome patients who were sequenced, clinically active disease was present in over 5 and clinical remission was observed in under ten. At blood withdrawal, Susac syndrome patients were therapy-naive, treated with corticosteroids (with IVIg additionally given to some), or treated with IVIg alone. Whether CD8+ T cell activation and differentiation in Susac syndrome was antigen driven was tested using repertoire sequencing.

Broader findings and caveats from the paper: The TCR sequencing and HLA analysis was acknowledged to have included a relatively small number of individuals. In patients with Susac syndrome, the CD4+ T cell repertoire showed no detectable clonal expansion.

Peripheral blood CD8+ and CD4+ T cells from healthy donors, Susac syndrome patients and multiple sclerosis patients were profiled by high-throughput TCR beta sequencing. Susac syndrome patients met recently defined diagnostic criteria for definite or probable disease. Bulk CD8+ and CD4+ T cells were purified by magnetic negative isolation, whereas CD8+ TEMRA cells were enriched by FACS. Blood was drawn into EDTA tubes, processed within 24 hours, and PBMCs were isolated by density gradient centrifugation. PBMCs intended for TCR sequencing were cryopreserved in liquid nitrogen and thawed later in a water bath at 37 degrees C. A purity of at least 90% was achieved for sorted or isolated CD4+, CD8+ and CD8+ TEMRA cells. RNA was extracted using the RNeasy kit, and roughly 0.5 to 1 ug of the RNA was reverse transcribed with random hexamers. The immunoSEQ multiplex PCR assay, covering 54 Vbeta and 13 Jbeta segments, was used to amplify TCR beta CDR3 regions. PCR amplification bias was corrected by using a synthetic template baseline for primer optimization and computational correction. From the authors' description of their analysis: Only productive sequences were kept, with reads annotated to V, D and J genes according to IMGT and analyzed in immunoSEQ Analyzer. Clonality was calculated as one minus the Shannon entropy normalized by log2 of the number of productive unique sequences. Public and private clones were assessed among the 100 most prevalent clones of each patient and control. A clone was defined as Susac-specific if it was absent from the healthy and MS cohorts, from 950 to 1,300 published viral clones and from other ImmuneACCESS disease sequences. Using fastp trimming at Q25 and MiXCR clonotype assembly, TCRdb reanalyzed the public sequencing data and kept in-frame beta chains. Rows are unified per CDR3 protein, each entry keeping the most common DNA and genes. TCRdb assigned the V and J calls; the authors' analysis was not used. Counted in this sample were about 140,000 distinct CDR3 sequences; about 95% of them appeared once. The ten largest clonotypes hold roughly 0.14% of the sample.

In its sample, this clonotype was seen once. Its antigen is currently not known. Base qualities were left out, and no much larger clone turns up one base away. One read alone makes for weak evidence. The sequenced material came from CD4+ T cells from PBMCs. The sequence was obtained from a human donor with Susac syndrome.

The DNA sequence reads TGCGCCAGCAGTCAATCCTTACGGTTTCACACTGAAGCTTTCTTT. This translates into CASSQSLRFHTEAFF. Recombination linked TRBV23-1 to TRBJ1-1, with an unclear D gene assignment. TRBV23-1 is an open reading frame whose function is uncertain. The junction shows trimming of 0 bases on V and 3 bases on J, plus 11 bases between the germline ends. The CDR3 runs 15 amino acids, cysteine and phenylalanine included. The DNA shown is the 45-base CDR3, in frame from base 1.